Listed here are 21 T cell receptor beta chains from one sample, sequenced in a study of blood T cells in healthy people across ages. Primed by a sample-barcoded 5' primer and a J-beta primer mix, a second PCR proceeded for 7 to 11 cycles. Each CDR3 protein gets one entry after TCRdb re-called the 5' RACE reads with MiXCR. The sample has 1.4 million or so distinct CDR3 sequences; approximately 39% are singletons. Sequenced sample: blood. The source of these receptors is a woman between 18 and 29 years old in good health.

The rearrangement joins TRBV9 to TRBJ2-5; maybe TRBD2 (6 bases). CDR3 length: 16 residues. Per germline, CDR1 SGDLS and CDR2 YYNGEE. Trimming removed 3 bases at V and 11 bases at J, with 26 bases between. The CDR3 DNA follows: TGTGCCAGCAGCGGGGGTAGGGTAGCGGACTACAATGAGCAGTACTTC. It codes for CASSGGRVADYNEQYF. The full variable domain, with the rest looked up from reference TRBV9 and TRBJ2-5, is DSGVTQTPKHLITATGQRVTLRCSPRSGDLSVYWYQQSLDQGLQFLIQYYNGEERAKGNILERFSAQQFPDLHSELNLSSLELGDSALYFCASSGGRVADYNEQYFGPGTRLLVL.

This clonotype appeared a few times. The chain employs TRBV29-1 and TRBJ2-1, with 8 bases matching TRBD2. The V segment lost 4 bases and the J segment 1 base; nucleotides outside the gene matches: 15. CDR3 length equals 18 residues. Germline V gene data show CDR1 as SQVTM and CDR2 as ANQGSEA. The CDR3 reads CSVVQSGSSLGSYNEQFF. The CDR3 DNA reads TGCAGCGTTGTTCAGAGCGGGAGTTCCCTCGGTTCCTACAATGAGCAGTTCTTC.

Turning to this clonotype: At one end, the junction sequence differs from germline, possibly due to a read error. The CDR3 region has the DNA TGCAGTGCCCCTAGGGGAGACGAGCGGTACTTC. The encoded protein is CSAPRGDERYF. V gene TRBV20-1 combines with J gene TRBJ2-7; the D call may be TRBD1 or TRBD2 (5 bases each). The CDR3 consists of 11 residues. The germline V gene encodes CDR1 DFQATT and CDR2 SNEGSKA (reference sequence).

The CDR3 loop is CASKDRGKGNSPLHF. Written as DNA, the CDR3 is TGTGCCAGCAAAGACAGGGGGAAGGGGAATTCACCCCTCCACTTT. The chain couples TRBV13 to TRBJ1-6; 9 bases match TRBD1. Germline V gene data show CDR1 as PRHDT and CDR2 as FYEKMQ (reference sequence). The V segment lost 7 bases and the J segment 7 bases; nucleotides outside the gene matches: 8. This CDR3 has 15 amino acids.

This clonotype was counted between two and nine times. The gene calls are TRBV29-1 and TRBJ2-5; 9 nucleotides match TRBD2. V was clipped by 3 bases and J by 4 bases; unmatched bases: 6. The CDR3 is made up of 14 amino acids. Germline assignment: CDR1 SQVTM and CDR2 ANQGSEA. The CDR3 reads CSVDVAGVGETQYF. CDR3 DNA sequence: TGCAGCGTTGATGTAGCGGGAGTAGGAGAGACCCAGTACTTC.

This rearrangement joins TRBV11-2 to TRBJ2-7, with 11 positions matching TRBD2. The CDR3 contains 15 residues. CDR1 SGHAT and CDR2 FQNNGV come from the germline V gene. J was trimmed by 1 base and V by 5 bases; bases with no gene match: 4. DNA for the CDR3: TGTGCCAGCAGCGATGGGACTAGCGGATCCTACGAGCAGTACTTC. Its protein product is CASSDGTSGSYEQYF.

This clonotype occurred a few times. The gene calls are TRBV7-9 and TRBJ2-5; no clear D. The CDR3 totals 12 residues. The V gene's germline CDR1 is SEHNR and CDR2 FQNEAQ (reference sequence). Trimming removed 1 base from V and 5 bases from J, with 5 bases in between. CDR3 sequence: CASSLVDETQYF. CDR3 nucleotides: TGTGCCAGCAGCTTAGTAGACGAGACCCAGTACTTC.

This clonotype was recorded only once. J is TRBJ2-5 and V is TRBV6-5, with D possibly matching TRBD2 (7 bases). CDR1 and CDR2 from the germline V gene are MNHEY and SVGAGI. This CDR3 region has 16 residues. V lost 7 bases, J lost 1 base, and 19 bases lay in between. The CDR3 DNA follows: TGTGCCAGCACCCTGCTTGGGCGGGGGCTCCAAGAGACCCAGTACTTC. Its protein is CASTLLGRGLQETQYF.

This clonotype has a handful of counts. The gene calls are TRBV7-9 and TRBJ2-7, with 9 bases identical to TRBD1. The CDR3 consists of 16 residues. With 5 bases clipped from V and 0 bases from J, the junction kept 8 bases outside the gene matches. The germline V gene has CDR1 SEHNR and CDR2 FQNEAQ (reference sequence). The CDR3 DNA reads TGTGCCAGCAGCCTGTTCGGGACAGGGATCTCCTACGAGCAGTACTTC. Amino acid sequence: CASSLFGTGISYEQYF.

This clonotype was observed a handful of times. The gene calls are TRBV14 and TRBJ2-1; a possible D gene is TRBD2 (5 bases). V was pared by 0 bases and J by 8 bases, with 11 bases between. This CDR3 has 14 amino acids. Germline V CDR1 and CDR2: SGHDN, FVKESK. The CDR3 spells CASSQDLLAYEQFF. The DNA of the CDR3 is TGTGCCAGCAGCCAAGATCTTCTAGCCTATGAGCAGTTCTTC.

The chain recombines TRBV10-3 with TRBJ2-1; 8 bases fit TRBD1. Trimming took 1 base from V and 6 from J; bases not matched to a gene: 2. Germline-derived CDR1 and CDR2 are ENHRY and SYGVKD. The CDR3 is 14 amino acids. CDR3 nucleotides: TGTGCCATCAGTGAGTTGGACAGGGCCAATGAGCAGTTCTTC. It codes for CAISELDRANEQFF.

On this clonotype itself: Germline and junction disagree at one end, which may indicate a read error. In DNA form, the CDR3 reads TGTGCCAGCACCGCCAGGGATCGCTATGAGCAGTCCTTC. Amino acids: CASTARDRYEQSF. The J gene is TRBJ2-1, the V gene TRBV11-1; TRBD1 is a possible D gene (5 bases). Per the germline V gene, CDR1 is SGHAT and CDR2 is FQDESV (reference sequence). The CDR3 runs to 13 residues.

This clonotype was observed a few times. V and J are TRBV20-1 and TRBJ1-6, with D perhaps TRBD1 (6 bases). V was shortened by 6 bases and J by 6 bases, with 12 bases between the two germline ends. The CDR3 covers 13 residues. Germline CDR1 and CDR2: DFQATT and SNEGSKA (reference sequence). For the CDR3, the DNA is TGCAGTGCGAGGGGGAGGCCTAATTCACCCCTCCACTTT. Encoded protein: CSARGRPNSPLHF.

The rearrangement uses TRBV27 and TRBJ1-4; D is ambiguous. The germline V and J ends were trimmed by 1 base and 1 base, with 13 bases remaining between them. Per germline, CDR1 MNHEY and CDR2 SMNVEV (reference sequence). CDR3 length: 17 residues. CDR3 loop: CASSLFVRFETNEKLFF. CDR3 in DNA: TGTGCCAGCAGTTTATTTGTTCGATTTGAAACTAATGAAAAACTGTTTTTT.

As to this clonotype: A much larger clonotype is one base distant, so this may be a read error. The chain combines TRBV11-2 with TRBJ2-1; 7 bases are a match to TRBD2. CDR3 length equals 14 residues. With 5 bases clipped from V and 10 bases from J, the junction kept 11 bases outside the gene matches. From germline, CDR1 is SGHAT and CDR2 FQNNGV. CDR3 nucleotide sequence: TGTGCCAGCAGCATCCTAGCGGATTCCTACGAGCAGTTCTTC. It yields the protein CASSILADSYEQFF.

This clonotype was recorded only once. V is TRBV24-1 and J is TRBJ2-5; D is possibly TRBD2 (7 bases). The germline CDR1 and CDR2 sequences are KGHDR and SFDVKD. V was shortened by 6 bases and J by 11 bases, with 24 bases between the two germline ends. The CDR3 length is 15 residues. CDR3 residues: CATSRGGLTYNEQYF. In DNA form, the CDR3 reads TGTGCCACCAGTCGAGGGGGACTAACCTACAATGAGCAGTACTTC.

In its sample, this clonotype was seen once. The rearrangement uses TRBV28 and TRBJ2-1, with 8 nucleotides matching TRBD2. Trimming took 8 bases from V and 4 from J; bases not matched to a gene: 7. The CDR3 covers 14 residues. From germline, CDR1 is MDHEN and CDR2 SYDVKM. CDR3 in amino acids: CASHSGNGYNEQFF. CDR3 in DNA: TGTGCCAGCCATAGCGGGAATGGGTACAATGAGCAGTTCTTC.

The chain has TRBV5-1 and TRBJ2-7, with 13 bases aligning to TRBD2. V lost 4 bases and J lost 6; bases outside the gene matches: 7. Germline V lookup: CDR1 SGHRS, CDR2 YFSETQ. This CDR3 has 15 residues. CDR3 DNA: TGCGCCAGCAGCAGGGGACTAGCGGGACACGTCGAGCAGTACTTC. Protein product: CASSRGLAGHVEQYF.

The chain uses TRBV21-1 and TRBJ1-1; the table's TRBD1 call for D was not verified on the DNA. TRBV21-1 is designated a pseudogene. The CDR3 totals 15 residues. The CDR3 is CASSTRTGIPPEAFF. The CDR3 region has the DNA TGTGCCAGCAGCACTCGGACAGGGATCCCCCCTGAAGCTTTCTTT.

The chain has TRBV18 and TRBJ1-5, with 7 bases matching TRBD1. CDR1 is KGHSH, CDR2 LQKENI, per germline. CDR3 size: 13 residues. The V gene end was trimmed by 5 bases and the J gene end by 4 bases; junction bases not matched to a gene: 2. The CDR3 bases are TGTGCCAGCTCAACGACAGGGAATCAGCCCCAGCATTTT. Its translation: CASSTTGNQPQHF.

The chain recombines TRBV24-1 with TRBJ2-1, with a possible D match to TRBD2 (6 bases). V lost 5 bases, J lost 6 bases, and 16 bases lay in between. Germline V gene lookup returns CDR1 KGHDR and CDR2 SFDVKD. The CDR3 runs to 15 residues. CDR3 sequence (DNA): TGTGCCACCAGTGCCCTCTCCGGAGGGAGCAATGAGCAGTTCTTC. Protein sequence: CATSALSGGSNEQFF.